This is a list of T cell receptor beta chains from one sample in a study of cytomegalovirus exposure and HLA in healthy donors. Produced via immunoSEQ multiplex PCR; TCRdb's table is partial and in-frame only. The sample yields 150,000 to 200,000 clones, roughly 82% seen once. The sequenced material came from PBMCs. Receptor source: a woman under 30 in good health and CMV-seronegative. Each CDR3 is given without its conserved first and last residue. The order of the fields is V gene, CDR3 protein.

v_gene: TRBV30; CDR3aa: AMSVSASGRARYNEQF
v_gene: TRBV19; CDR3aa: ASSVTGGGRAF
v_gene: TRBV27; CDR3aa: ASSRRTGGASGANVLT
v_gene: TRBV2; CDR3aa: ASSREGLAEEQY
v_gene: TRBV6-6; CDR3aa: ASSYSRRSTEAF
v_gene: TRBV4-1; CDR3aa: ASSQTQTNYGYT
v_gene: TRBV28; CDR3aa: ASGETGNRNYGYT
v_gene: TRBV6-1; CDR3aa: ASRRLAGLLETQY
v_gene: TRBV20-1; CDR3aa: SARQGGYT
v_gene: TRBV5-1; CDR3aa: ASSPGLETDTQY
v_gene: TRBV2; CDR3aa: ANPGTRGPNEQF
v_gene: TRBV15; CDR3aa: ATSSLDSYSNQPQH
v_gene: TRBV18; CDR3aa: ASSRTENNYGYT
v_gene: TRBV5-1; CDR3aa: ASSYGTGGVGFSEAF
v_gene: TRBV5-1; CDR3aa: ASSLVFGRDRGRMNTEAF
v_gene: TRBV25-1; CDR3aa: ASSGTGKANVLT
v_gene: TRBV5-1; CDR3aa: ASSLETGDGYT
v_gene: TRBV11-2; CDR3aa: ASSLQQGALREQY
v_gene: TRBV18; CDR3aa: ASSPRLAGGGELF
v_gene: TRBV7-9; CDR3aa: ASTGLFAGEETQY
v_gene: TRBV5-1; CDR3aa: ASSLRGGEAF
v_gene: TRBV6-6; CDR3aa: ASSGTGNPSYEQY
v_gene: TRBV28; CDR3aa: ASSSGQEIRYSNQPQH
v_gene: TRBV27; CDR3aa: ASSTQGQGTYEQY
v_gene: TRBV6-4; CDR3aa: ASSFTGTGILGELF
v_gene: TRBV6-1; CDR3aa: ASSELDRLPYVGYT
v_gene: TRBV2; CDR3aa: ASSQQGGWTEAF
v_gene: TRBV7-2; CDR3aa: ASSLTDRAGNTIY
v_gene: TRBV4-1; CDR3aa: ASSQAAGLQGTPEAF
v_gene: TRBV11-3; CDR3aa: ASSPGLAGAGYDEQF
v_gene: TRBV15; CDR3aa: ATSRIQGPRETQY
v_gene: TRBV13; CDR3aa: ASSLGTGRGREQY
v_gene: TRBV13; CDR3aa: ASSPRQGAMNTEAF
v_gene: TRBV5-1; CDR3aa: ASSLDRELRTPTF
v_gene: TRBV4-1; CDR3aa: ASRRSGLLPDQPQH
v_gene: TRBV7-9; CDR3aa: ASSLGGRGEF
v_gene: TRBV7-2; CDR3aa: ASLPRGGGLPTDTQY
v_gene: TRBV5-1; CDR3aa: ASSSGLEPGTQY
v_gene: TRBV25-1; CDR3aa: ASSRSGQETQY
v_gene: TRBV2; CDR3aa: VSRDRGYLNTETF
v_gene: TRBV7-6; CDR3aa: ASSLALKSPKSGTGVYNEQF
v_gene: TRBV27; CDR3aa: ASSLGQGTDTQY
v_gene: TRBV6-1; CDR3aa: ASSEVMEVYEQY
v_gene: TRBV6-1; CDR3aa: ASSEGPQYGYT
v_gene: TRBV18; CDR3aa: ASTTGDSNTEAF
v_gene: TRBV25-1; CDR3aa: ASSPMIQGRTEAF
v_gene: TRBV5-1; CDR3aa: ASSRVGVEAF